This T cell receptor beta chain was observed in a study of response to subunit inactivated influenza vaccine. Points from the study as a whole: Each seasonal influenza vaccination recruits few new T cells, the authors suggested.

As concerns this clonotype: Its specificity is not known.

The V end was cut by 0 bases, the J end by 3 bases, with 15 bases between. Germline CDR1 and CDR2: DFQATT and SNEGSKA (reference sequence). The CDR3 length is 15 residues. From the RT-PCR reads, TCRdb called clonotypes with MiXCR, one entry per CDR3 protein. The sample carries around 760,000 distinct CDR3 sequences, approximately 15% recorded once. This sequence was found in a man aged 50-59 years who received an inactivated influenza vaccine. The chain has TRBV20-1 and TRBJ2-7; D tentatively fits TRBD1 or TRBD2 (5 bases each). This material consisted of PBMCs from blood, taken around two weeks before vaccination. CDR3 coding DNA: TGCAGTGCTAGAGATCAGTGGGAGAGGGGCTACGAGCAGTACTTC. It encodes CSARDQWERGYEQYF.